The sequence of this TCR beta chain was determined in a study of cytomegalovirus exposure and HLA in healthy donors (dated by TCRdb to 2016 to 2017). Some background on the complete study: An earlier analysis of more than 550 of the donors reported roughly 300 Gb of sequence data and around 100 million unique TCR beta sequences obtained from roughly 180 million T cells. Around 320 gigabases of sequencing data and approximately 85 million unique TCR sequences were included in an early release covering roughly 600 HLA-typed donors. Of the roughly 400 genotyped donors, around 81% fell in the genetic ancestry cluster associated with self-reported Caucasian donors. The study aimed to test whether cataloging public T cell receptors could reveal signatures of past pathogen exposure. The study profiled the T cell repertoires of hundreds of subjects by immunosequencing and related them to cytomegalovirus serostatus. Along with the roughly 670-subject first cohort, a separate validation cohort of over 90 different subjects was used. The study combined high-throughput TCR immunosequencing, statistical association of individual TCRs with disease status, and machine learning to predict cytomegalovirus infection status. In a later analysis, previously published TCR beta repertoires from 666 donors were re-analyzed and high-resolution HLA genotyping was added so that TCR occurrence patterns could be studied. Rather than drawing on any new phenotypic data, the later analysis identified candidate immune exposures from TCR beta sequences and the way those sequences occurred across donors. An earlier analysis of 500 to 750 of the donors applied high-throughput TCR beta sequencing to assess whether each TCR beta V gene segment acted as functional or pseudogenic. Donor age, sex, ethnicity and CMV serostatus were collected together with the repertoire data. A later genetic analysis took genome-wide SNP genotypes for about three fifths of the roughly 700 donors and used that subset as a discovery cohort. Every repertoire in the discovery cohort had been generated on one and the same sequencing platform. Class I and class II HLA loci were covered by the typing at four-digit resolution. The number of typed donors differed by locus: about 629-630 for A, B, C, DRB1 and DQB1; approximately 520 for DQA1; over 600 for DPA1; and 450 to 480 for DPB1. Roughly five DR-DQ haplotypes were handled as single units for association and clustering, since linkage in the cohort was strong. Across 398 genotyped donors of the cohort, an average of about 200,000 unique TCR beta nucleotide sequences per donor were sequenced, and roughly 18% of those sequences were non-productive.

Library generation was performed with the immunoSEQ multiplex PCR assay. For the multiplex PCR, a mixture combining 60 forward primers for TCR Vbeta segments and 13 reverse primers for TCR Jbeta segments was used. Amplification of the CDR3 region of rearranged TCR beta genes was performed with a multiplex PCR assay on genomic DNA. Amplified TCR beta libraries were sequenced as 87-base-pair reads on the Illumina HiSeq System. Per the original workflow: A later analysis tallied around 80 million unique TCR beta chains across the 610 or so repertoires, and around 9.9 million of those chains were shared by two or more donors. A nearest-neighbor algorithm error-corrected the raw reads and collapsed the reads into unique sequences, merging closely related sequences to remove PCR and sequencing errors. Alignment of CDR3 sequences to IMGT reference sequences was used to assign V, D and J gene segments. For a sequence to be retained, a match of at least six nucleotides was required to both a V gene segment and a J gene segment. A rearrangement counted as productive if the CDR3 had no stop codons and remained in frame with V and J, and every other rearrangement counted as non-productive. Following IMGT convention, CDR3 was defined as the stretch from the second conserved V-encoded cysteine up to the conserved J-encoded phenylalanine. Sequences without an unambiguous match to a single V gene segment were excluded from the earlier analysis of several hundred of the donors. In an earlier analysis of about 590 of the donors, a V segment was called functional when productive rearrangements were above 56.7%, and segregating when the standard deviation between donors exceeded 5%. To diagnose cytomegalovirus status from the catalog of TCR beta chain sequences, a statistical classification framework was built. In a later analysis, V and J genes were assigned by comparing TCR nucleotide sequences against IMGT/GENE-DB human TR gene sequences. A later analysis assigned CDR3 sequences and most-parsimonious VDJ recombination scenarios with the TCRdist pipeline. A later analysis defined each TCR beta chain by its CDR3 amino acid sequence plus V-gene family, and excluded reads lacking a unique V-gene family. In a later analysis, 500 to 700 highly shared, low-generation-probability nucleotide sequences were removed to address suspected cross-contamination and a sequencing artifact. A later analysis calculated a clonal expansion index for each public chain from normalized within-repertoire ranks of inferred template counts. In a later analysis, generation probabilities were computed with a VDJ recombination model fitted to out-of-frame rearrangements, and the resulting probabilities were checked against IGoR. In a later analysis, TCR-TCR, TCR-HLA and TCR-CMV co-occurrence was scored with hypergeometric tests, and a repertoire-size bias correction was applied to TCR pairs. In a later analysis, false discovery rates were estimated by permuting HLA or CMV assignments 20 times. In a later analysis, co-occurring TCRs were grouped with DBSCAN, and TCRdist sequence similarity was added when clustering was performed within HLA-allele-positive subsets. Repertoires with fewer than 30,000 or more than 120,000 public chains, plus five repertoires with anomalous nucleotide sharing, were excluded from co-occurrence clustering. This immuneACCESS table, as held by TCRdb, lists in-frame sequences with V and J called but not all clones. Of the missing ones, under half trace to an unresolved V gene in checked studies; the others have no known cause. The DNA gave D and trimming, while V, J and clone size come from that table. This sample's table has entries for some 120,000 clones. Less than 3.5% of the sample comes from the top ten.

Beyond this particular receptor, the publication reports: Strong co-occurrence of HLA alleles, especially DR and DQ, made assigning TCR associations to individual alleles difficult. Presence/absence analyses assumed roughly uniform sequencing depth across donors, an assumption that may not hold. In a later genetic analysis, a missense DCLRE1C variant was associated with V-gene and J-gene trimming of TCR beta chains, and the association was replicated in an independent cohort. Because some donors lacked HLA typing at each locus, the association tests relied only on the typed subset. In a later genetic analysis, fewer N-insertions in productive TCRs were reported among donors in an Asian-associated ancestry cluster than the approximately 670-donor mean. CMV serostatus was the only immune exposure information available for the cohort. While some public TCRs were present in many individuals, most TCR sequences turned up only very rarely across donors. In an earlier analysis of 587 of the donors, most TCR beta V segments were observed in productive rearrangements about 90% or about 30% of the time, broadly matching IMGT annotations. In this cohort, only TCR beta chains were sequenced, and detectable features were limited by the absence of alpha or paired-chain data. The study listed 150 to 200 TCR beta chains as associated with cytomegalovirus. According to the authors, the approach could potentially be generalized to other disease states and immunological phenotypes. Linkage disequilibrium might explain the correlated functional status among segregating V segments, but an unknown experimental factor could not be excluded. The classifier was reported to diagnose cytomegalovirus status with high specificity and sensitivity in both the original and validation cohorts. A further reported finding was that TCR beta sequences accurately predicted the HLA-A and HLA-B alleles for most subjects in the first cohort. In a later analysis, 15,000 to 20,000 TCR beta sequences were associated with specific HLA alleles at a false discovery rate of 0.05. A cluster of highly shared sequence variants was judged likely to be a technical artifact of the sequencing pipeline. A later analysis reported that several top co-occurrence clusters appeared linked to parvovirus B19, influenza, CMV and Epstein-Barr virus. Because counts were too low, more than 15 rarely observed V segments, including chromosome 9 orphons, were excluded from the earlier analysis of 587 of the donors. A later analysis found that TCR association rates varied across HLA loci, with DRB1 alleles showing the most associated TCRs and HLA-C alleles the fewest. Some IMGT-functional V segments, including TRBV6-2 and TRBV6-3, could not be told apart with the 87-base-pair reads, so those segments were excluded. A few of the identified cytomegalovirus-associated TCR beta chains were confirmed in vitro to be specific for cytomegalovirus antigens. In a later analysis, most CMV-associated TCR beta chains were found to appear HLA-restricted, with HLA associations seemingly driven largely by CMV exposure. A later analysis found that HLA-associated TCR beta chains were more clonally expanded and had lower generation probabilities than equally common non-associated chains.

CDR1 MNHEY and CDR2 SVGAGI were looked up in the germline V gene. The CDR3 goes from the cysteine to the phenylalanine over 15 residues. Just the 45-base CDR3 DNA is kept, in frame starting at base 1. Cut back by 2 bases and 4 bases, the V and J ends lie 14 bases apart. Regarding this clone: Its binding antigen is unknown.

The cohort was made up of 650 to 700 healthy bone marrow donors. At the time of sampling, all cohort members were nominally healthy, though unrecorded immune exposures were likely present. The donor was CMV seronegative and belonged to the group of 352 seronegative cohort members. Each donor provided a peripheral blood sample, and peripheral blood mononuclear cells were used for TCR beta sequencing. The Qiagen DNeasy Blood Extraction Kit was used to extract genomic DNA from the blood cell samples. The chain couples TRBV6-5 to TRBJ1-1, with TRBD1 perhaps the D gene, on 5 matching bases. Sequenced input: PBMCs. This sequence originates from a man aged 30-40 years in good health and CMV-seronegative. The base sequence is TGTGCCAGCAGTTACAGGCAGGGTGTAGTCACTGAAGCTTTCTTT. It encodes CASSYRQGVVTEAFF.